The 7 T cell receptor beta chains below come from one sample, sequenced in a study of T cells in Graves' hyperthyroidism and ophthalmopathy. What was amplified from RNA transcripts were TCR beta CDR3 regions. With the HTBI primer set, the TCR CDR3 went through a first round of RT-PCR. TCRdb used MiXCR to reprocess the multiplex PCR reads, holding one entry per CDR3 protein. The sample includes fewer than 500,000 distinct CDR3 sequences, approximately 14% of them seen just once. Source material: blood. Receptors were obtained from a man aged 18-30 years with Graves' ophthalmopathy.

This rearrangement joins TRBV10-3 to TRBJ2-4; possible D gene TRBD1, 8 bases. This CDR3 is 13 amino acids long. Germline CDR1 is ENHRY and CDR2 is SYGVKD. V was shortened by 4 bases and J by 7 bases, with 11 bases between the two germline ends. As DNA, the CDR3 is TGTGCCATCAGTGCACAGGGGGGGAACATTCAGTACTTC. It is translated as CAISAQGGNIQYF.

There are a few counts of this clonotype. The rearrangement joins TRBV6-2 or TRBV6-3 to TRBJ2-2; possibly TRBD2 for D (6 bases). This CDR3 has 15 residues. From germline, CDR1 is MNHEY and CDR2 SVGEGT. V lost 2 bases and J 7 bases, leaving 14 bases between the germline ends. Here the CDR3 reads CASSYTPLAIGELFF. As DNA, the CDR3 is TGTGCCAGCAGTTACACCCCTCTAGCGATCGGGGAGCTGTTTTTT.

This clonotype was observed many times. V is TRBV4-1 and J is TRBJ2-7; D is undetermined. The CDR3 has 13 residues. The V end was cut by 1 base, the J end by 3 bases, with 7 bases between. Germline loops: CDR1 MGHRA, CDR2 YSYEKL. DNA of the CDR3: TGCGCCAGCAGCCAAGGGCAGCTCTACGAGCAGTACTTC. Encoded protein: CASSQGQLYEQYF.

This clonotype has a count of ten or more. This may stem from a read error, because a much larger clone lies one nucleotide away. The rearrangement joins TRBV7-8 to TRBJ1-2; D is possibly TRBD1 (6 bases). This CDR3 region has 14 residues. The ends were cut back, 3 bases at V and 3 bases at J, with 11 bases in the middle. Germline CDR1 reads SGHVS; CDR2 reads FQNEAQ. CDR3 DNA sequence: TGTGCCAGCAGCTTTGGGGGCAGGTACTATGGCTACACCTTC. As protein: CASSFGGRYYGYTF.

This clonotype was seen ten or more times. This chain's CDR3 is CASSQRGHLNTEAFF. CDR3 sequence (DNA): TGTGCCAGCAGCCAAAGGGGACACCTGAACACTGAAGCTTTCTTT. The chain uses TRBV3-1 and TRBJ1-1, with D possibly TRBD1 on 6 matching bases. The CDR3 totals 15 residues. Germline V lookup: CDR1 LGHDT, CDR2 YNNKEL (reference sequence). V was shortened by 2 bases and J by 0 bases, with 10 bases between the two germline ends.

V and J are TRBV6-1 and TRBJ2-7; D is perhaps TRBD2 (6 bases). CDR3 size: 16 residues. Germline lookup yields CDR1 MNHNS and CDR2 SASEGT. V was shortened by 6 bases and J by 0 bases, with 18 bases between the two germline ends. This CDR3 is CASRGWGEISSYEQYF. CDR3 DNA: TGTGCCAGCAGGGGGTGGGGGGAAATCAGCTCCTACGAGCAGTACTTC.

The V call is TRBV2, the J call TRBJ1-3; D remains ambiguous. CDR3 length: 13 amino acids. The V end was cut by 7 bases, the J end by 0 bases, with 7 bases between. Germline CDR1 SNHLY, CDR2 FYNNEI. The CDR3 reads CASKIGSGNTIYF. The CDR3 nucleotides are TGTGCCAGCAAAATCGGCTCTGGAAACACCATATATTTT.